This TCR beta chain appears in the sequencing data of a study of T cell repertoires in cytomegalovirus infection. The wider study: Alongside well-studied HLA-B-restricted CMV epitopes, recently identified HLA-C-restricted CMV epitopes were also used. Study-wide results and limits: CMV-specific TCR beta clonotypes restricted by HLA-C were the ones dominating the ex vivo response.

TCRdb recomputed calls from the reads with MiXCR, one row per CDR3 protein. This sample carries under 500,000 distinct CDR3 sequences, more than 40% of them seen once, and the ten largest clones take approximately 40%. The CDR3 has 14 amino acids. The germline CDR1 and CDR2 sequences are SGHRS and YFSETQ. The V gene end was trimmed by 0 bases and the J gene end by 9 bases; junction bases not matched to a gene: 3. A remark on this clonotype: The target antigen is unknown.

The chain recombines TRBV5-1 with TRBJ1-6, with 7 bases matching TRBD1. Sequenced here: cultured PBMCs, sampled from culture after CMV antigen stimulation. This clonotype was sampled from a human donor in good health (CMV status not recorded). Some clones in this sample may be carry-over from other donors' samples. CDR3 sequence: CASSLGTGRSPLHF. CDR3 in DNA: TGCGCCAGCAGCTTGGGGACAGGACGTTCACCCCTCCACTTT.